The clone carrying this T cell receptor beta chain came up a few times. Its antigen is as yet unknown. The sample belongs to a study of identical twins. Findings of the study overall: In beta out-of-frame sequences, the excess sharing between twins was weaker.

The authors used template switching to add a universal primer site and gave cDNA unique molecular identifiers. Each CDR3 protein gets one entry after TCRdb re-called the 5' RACE reads with MiXCR. The sample comprises about 300,000 distinct CDR3 sequences, roughly 12% of which are singletons, and 7.2% rests with the top ten. J lost 5 bases, V lost 5 bases, and 8 bases had no gene match. The CDR3 totals 14 residues. The data were also submitted as part of a second study, on yellow fever vaccine responses in identical twins.

The sequence was obtained from a young woman in good health. Sequencing was done on a sample of CD8+ T cells sorted from blood. This chain joins TRBV12-3 or TRBV12-4 and TRBJ2-5, with TRBD2 identical over 7 bases. CDR3 loop: CASSQRGGSETQYF. In DNA form, the CDR3 reads TGTGCCAGCAGTCAGCGGGGTGGGAGCGAGACCCAGTACTTC.